Presented here are 25 T cell receptor beta chains from one specimen sequenced in a study of T cell clonality in common variable immunodeficiency. The repertoire was sequenced with immunoSEQ multiplex PCR; TCRdb's copy has only in-frame clones and lacks some. Altogether roughly 70,000 clones were found in the sample, and no singletons occur. The sequenced sample consisted of peripheral blood mononuclear cells. Source of these receptors: a person between 18 and 75 years old in good health.

This clone was seen repeatedly, ten times or more. The CDR3 loop reads CASTATLALEQFF. The CDR3 DNA, read in part, is TGTGCCAGCACAGCGACCCTCGCTCTTGAG. The chain combines TRBV2 with TRBJ2-1, with D unclear. The CDR3 end falls 3 residues outside the read, so it is completed with the germline J gene. The CDR3 consists of 13 residues. V lost 7 bases and J lost 9, with 16 bases in between. The germline gives CDR1 SNHLY, CDR2 FYNNEI.

Ten or more counts support this clone. Read coverage stops 3 residues before the CDR3 terminus; the germline J gene supplies the remainder. The chain employs TRBV18 and TRBJ2-1, with TRBD1 identical over 7 bases. V trimming: 6 bases; J trimming: 6 bases; junction bases outside the gene matches: 8. In germline, CDR1 is KGHSH, CDR2 LQKENI. The CDR3 is made up of 14 amino acids. The CDR3 here is CASSHGQATNEQFF. Incomplete CDR3 DNA: TGTGCCAGCTCTCACGGACAGGCCACCAATGAG.

Many counts were recorded for this clone. The CDR3 extends 3 residues past the end of the read, so its final part is completed from the germline J gene. The chain has TRBV20-1 and TRBJ2-1, with 13 bases fitting TRBD2. There are 15 residues in the CDR3. V dropped 5 bases and J dropped 1; count of bases not matched to a gene: 2. Per the germline V gene, CDR1 is DFQATT and CDR2 is SNEGSKA (reference sequence). CDR3: CSAQGLAGSYNEQFF. CDR3 bases read: TGCAGTGCTCAGGGACTAGCGGGATCCTACAATGAG.

This clone has a count of ten or more. The sequence runs out 3 residues before the end of the CDR3; the remainder is reconstructed from the germline J gene. The rearrangement uses TRBV20-1 and TRBJ2-3; TRBD1 matches at 9 bases. There are 15 residues in the CDR3. CDR1 DFQATT and CDR2 SNEGSKA come from the germline V gene (reference sequence). Trimming cost V 2 bases and J 2 bases; bases outside gene matches: 5. The CDR3 protein is CSARWDRDLTDTQYF. The sequenced CDR3 bases are TGCAGTGCTAGATGGGACAGGGACCTCACAGATACG.

This clone was seen at least ten times. The read falls 3 residues short of the CDR3 end, and the missing part is taken from the germline J gene. The V and J genes are TRBV19 and TRBJ2-7, with D perhaps matching TRBD1 (6 bases). The length of the CDR3 is 14 residues. Germline V lookup: CDR1 LNHDA, CDR2 SQIVND (reference sequence). V was shortened by 3 bases and J by 5 bases, with 14 bases between the two germline ends. CDR3 DNA, as far as it was read: TGTGCCAGTAGTATTCCAGGGGCAAAAAACGAG. Residues: CASSIPGAKNE. The CDR3 in its entirety is CASSIPGAKNEQYF.

This clone was detected many times. Read data end 3 residues before the CDR3 end; the end is taken from the germline J gene. This rearrangement joins TRBV7-2 to TRBJ2-1, with 9 bases aligning to TRBD1. The CDR3 runs 15 residues. The ends lost 5 bases at V and 2 bases at J; junction bases unmatched: 4. Germline loops: CDR1 SGHTA, CDR2 FQGNSA. CDR3 in amino acids: CASSPDRGAYNEQFF. The part of the CDR3 DNA that was read is TGTGCCAGCAGCCCGGACAGGGGCGCCTACAATGAG.

This clone was detected ten times or more. The read terminates 3 residues before the CDR3 end, so the remaining end is supplied by the germline J gene. The rearrangement joins TRBV18 to TRBJ1-1, with TRBD1 as a possible D gene (5 bases). CDR1 and CDR2 (germline): KGHSH, LQKENI. The CDR3 contains 15 residues. V was cut by 0 bases and J by 0 bases, with 8 bases left in between. The part of the CDR3 DNA that was read is TGTGCCAGCTCACCACCGTCGGGGGTGAACACTGAA. Translating it yields CASSPPSGVNTE. From start to end, the CDR3 is CASSPPSGVNTEAFF.

This clone was recorded many times. The read terminates 3 residues ahead of where the CDR3 ends, so the germline J gene completes it. The chain uses TRBV19 and TRBJ2-7, with D possibly TRBD2 on 6 matching bases. V gave up 6 bases and J gave up 3 bases, with 15 bases separating them. The CDR3 consists of 14 residues. Germline CDR1 LNHDA, CDR2 SQIVND (reference sequence). The sequenced part of the CDR3 DNA is TGTGCCAGTAGACAGGAGGGCCGTTACTACGAG. Its protein is CASRQEGRYYE. The entire CDR3 sequence reads CASRQEGRYYEQYF.

This clone has ten or more counts. The read comes to an end 3 residues before the CDR3 does, leaving the germline J gene to fill in the end. The rearrangement uses TRBV9 and TRBJ1-1, with TRBD1 as a possible D gene (5 bases). This CDR3 comprises 13 residues. Germline values: CDR1 SGDLS, CDR2 YYNGEE. V lost 3 bases and J 3 bases, leaving 9 bases between the germline ends. CDR3 DNA (partial): TGTGCCAGCAGCGGTCAGGGAGACACTGAA. Protein product: CASSGQGDTE. The CDR3, in full, reads CASSGQGDTEAFF.

With regard to this clone: The sequenced fragment ends 3 residues before the CDR3 boundary, so the rest is inferred from the germline J gene. The chain combines TRBV20-1 with TRBJ2-7; the match to TRBD2 covers 15 bases. Germline V gene sequence: CDR1 DFQATT, CDR2 SNEGSKA (reference sequence). V shed 1 base, J shed 5 bases, and the junction held 3 bases outside the gene matches. This CDR3 region has 15 residues. The CDR3 reads CSARGTSGGANEQYF. Partial CDR3 DNA: TGCAGTGCTAGAGGGACTAGCGGGGGGGCGAACGAG.

This clone appeared many times. The CDR3 extends 3 residues past the end of the read, so its final part is completed from the germline J gene. This chain links TRBV5-4 with TRBJ2-5; D possibly corresponds to TRBD2 (6 bases). V lost 2 bases and J 2 bases, leaving 10 bases between the germline ends. The CDR3 has 14 amino acids. Germline assignment: CDR1 SGHNT and CDR2 YYREEE (reference sequence). The CDR3 is CASSFTAGQETQYF. Partial CDR3 DNA: TGTGCCAGCAGCTTTACGGCGGGACAAGAGACC.

This clone was seen ten or more times. The CDR3 goes on 3 residues after the read ends, and that part is filled in from the germline J gene. The chain couples TRBV19 to TRBJ1-5; D remains unclear. The CDR3 runs 16 residues. V was pared by 1 base and J by 2 bases, with 12 bases between. CDR1 is LNHDA and CDR2 is SQIVND in the germline V gene (reference sequence). CDR3 amino acids: CASSIGQAFGNQPQHF. Partial CDR3 DNA: TGTGCCAGTAGTATAGGGCAGGCCTTTGGCAATCAGCCC.

The table lists this clone with many counts. The observed sequence ends 3 residues before the CDR3 terminus, with the missing tail filled in from the germline J gene. Different DNA sequences within this sample yield the same CDR3. V and J are TRBV5-1 and TRBJ2-7; 12 bases align to TRBD2. This CDR3 region has 15 residues. V lost 1 base, J lost 2 bases, and 1 base stayed unmatched. Germline CDR1 reads SGHRS; CDR2 reads YFSETQ. CDR3 amino acids: CASSLTSGGTYEQYF. CDR3 bases read: TGCGCCAGCAGCTTGACTAGCGGGGGGACCTACGAG. Variable domain in full (rest from reference TRBV5-1 and TRBJ2-7): KAGVTQTPRYLIKTRGQQVTLSCSPISGHRSVSWYQQTPGQGLQFLFEYFSETQRNKGNFPGRFSGRQFSNSRSEMNVSTLELGDSALYLCASSLTSGGTYEQYFGPGTRLTVT.

Details on this clone: From the germline J gene comes the end of the CDR3, since the read stops 3 residues before it. The chain links TRBV10-3 to TRBJ1-6; tentatively, D is TRBD1 (5 bases). Trimming removed 2 bases from V and 7 bases from J, with 6 bases in between. CDR1 is ENHRY, CDR2 SYGVKD, per germline. There are 13 residues in the CDR3. The CDR3 reads CAISEDRNSPLHF. Partial CDR3 DNA: TGTGCCATCAGTGAGGACAGAAATTCACCC.

In its sample, this clone was seen many times. CDR3 DNA, as far as it was read: TGTGCCAGCTCACTTCGGACACTAGCGGGAGACGAAAGCACAGATACG. Translation gives CASSLRTLAGDESTDT. The full CDR3 reads CASSLRTLAGDESTDTQYF. V gene TRBV18 combines with J gene TRBJ2-3; 11 nucleotides agree with TRBD2. The read is 3 residues too short to cover the CDR3 end, so that end is filled in from the germline J gene. Germline V gene data show CDR1 as KGHSH and CDR2 as LQKENI. This CDR3 contains 19 residues. With 4 bases clipped from V and 0 bases from J, the junction kept 12 bases outside the gene matches.

This clone was detected ten times or more. Sequencing ends 3 residues short of the CDR3 end; the germline J gene provides the rest. The chain links TRBV7-6 to TRBJ2-1; 7 bases fit TRBD2. Germline V gives CDR1 SGHVS, CDR2 FNYEAQ. This CDR3 contains 13 residues. With V trimmed by 5 bases and J by 5 bases, 3 bases remained unmatched. Partial CDR3 DNA: TGTGCCAGCAGCCGGGGGACTAACAATGAG. It is translated as CASSRGTNNE. The complete CDR3 protein is CASSRGTNNEQFF. The full variable domain, with the rest looked up from reference TRBV7-6 and TRBJ2-1, is GAGVSQSPRYKVTKRGQDVALRCDPISGHVSLYWYRQALGQGPEFLTYFNYEAQQDKSGLPNDRFSAERPEGSISTLTIQRTEQRDSAMYRCASSRGTNNEQFFGPGTRLTVL.

This clone appeared many times. The read terminates 3 residues before the CDR3 end, so the remaining end is supplied by the germline J gene. This chain connects TRBV30 to TRBJ2-2; D remains unclear. This CDR3 is 12 amino acids long. Deletions cut 4 bases from V and 1 base from J, with 4 bases between. Germline loops: CDR1 GTSNPN, CDR2 SVGIG (reference sequence). The CDR3 DNA, read in part, is TGTGCCTGGAAGGGGAACACCGGGGAG. Amino acids: CAWKGNTGE. The whole CDR3 region reads CAWKGNTGELFF. Together with reference TRBV30 and TRBJ2-2, the CDR3 gives the full variable domain: SQTIHQWPATLVQPVGSPLSLECTVEGTSNPNLYWYRQAAGRGLQLLFYSVGIGQISSEVPQNLSASRPQDRQFILSSKKLLLSDSGFYLCAWKGNTGELFFGEGSRLTVL.

This clone was counted ten times or more. The read gets to within 3 residues of the CDR3 end, and the germline J gene fills in the rest. This chain uses TRBV30 with TRBJ1-5; the D is unclear. Germline loops: CDR1 GTSNPN, CDR2 SVGIG (reference sequence). The CDR3 spans 12 residues. V lost 3 bases and J 6 bases, leaving 9 bases between the germline ends. The part of the CDR3 DNA that was read is TGTGCCTGGAGGTCGGCGGGTCAGCCC. Amino acid sequence: CAWRSAGQP. In full, the CDR3 reads CAWRSAGQPQHF.

Notes on this clone: The read terminates 3 residues before the CDR3 end, so the remaining end is supplied by the germline J gene. The chain recombines TRBV7-9 with TRBJ1-1, with D maybe TRBD1 (5 bases). The CDR3 extends over 13 amino acids. CDR1 and CDR2 from the germline V gene are SEHNR and FQNEAQ (reference sequence). CDR3 bases read: TGTGCCAGCAGCCCGGAGGGGATACGAGGC. Amino acid sequence: CASSPEGIRG. The full CDR3 protein reads CASSPEGIRGAFF.

There are many counts of this clone. The sequence runs out 3 residues before the end of the CDR3; the remainder is reconstructed from the germline J gene. The J gene is TRBJ2-3, the V gene TRBV19, with 7 bases that match TRBD2. The CDR3 totals 14 residues. Germline V CDR1 and CDR2: LNHDA, SQIVND (reference sequence). The J segment lost 1 base and the V segment lost 6 bases, leaving 4 bases of the junction unmatched. The CDR3 sequence: CASSETSGTDTQYF. The sequenced part of the CDR3 DNA is TGTGCCAGTAGCGAAACTAGCGGCACAGATACG. The whole variable domain, filled in from reference TRBV19 and TRBJ2-3, reads DGGITQSPKYLFRKEGQNVTLSCEQNLNHDAMYWYRQDPGQGLRLIYYSQIVNDFQKGDIAEGYSVSREKKESFPLTVTSAQKNPTAFYLCASSETSGTDTQYFGPGTRLTVL.

The table lists this clone with many counts. The CDR3 end lies 3 residues beyond the end of the read and is filled in from the germline J gene. V gene TRBV28 combines with J gene TRBJ1-2, with D perhaps TRBD1 (6 bases). CDR3 length: 13 residues. From germline, CDR1 is MDHEN and CDR2 SYDVKM. V was trimmed by 2 bases and J by 4 bases, leaving 8 bases between them. The chain's CDR3 is CASSLTGIYGYTF. The sequenced CDR3 bases are TGTGCCAGCAGTTTAACAGGGATCTATGGC.

The table lists this clone with many counts. The missing CDR3 end, 3 residues past where the read stops, is filled in from the germline J gene. The rearrangement links TRBV6-4 to TRBJ1-2; the match to TRBD1 covers 8 bases. Germline CDR1 and CDR2: MRHNA and SNTAGT. The CDR3 spans 14 residues. The sequenced part of the CDR3 DNA is TGTGCCAGCAGGGCCGACAGGGGTGAGTTCGGC. Translating it yields CASRADRGEFG. The CDR3 reads in full as CASRADRGEFGYTF.

This clone was recorded many times. The read ends 3 residues before the CDR3 terminus; that terminus is restored from the germline J gene. The chain couples TRBV7-3 to TRBJ2-6; D unresolved. The CDR3 covers 16 residues. V gave up 3 bases and J gave up 4 bases, with 13 bases separating them. Germline assignment: CDR1 SGHTA and CDR2 FQGTGA. CDR3 in amino acids: CASSLLGARGANVLTF. CDR3 DNA, as far as it was read: TGTGCCAGCAGCTTGCTCGGAGCGAGAGGGGCCAACGTC.

The sample holds many counts of this clone. The missing CDR3 end, 3 residues past where the read stops, is filled in from the germline J gene. J is TRBJ2-1 and V is TRBV20-1; TRBD2 aligns across 9 bases. The CDR3 is made up of 14 amino acids. Germline lookup yields CDR1 DFQATT and CDR2 SNEGSKA (reference sequence). V lost 3 bases to trimming and J lost 7 bases; unmatched junction nucleotides: 7. Partial CDR3 DNA: TGCAGTGCTAGCGTCAGCGGGAGGTGGAATGAG. Protein: CSASVSGRWNE. The CDR3 in its entirety is CSASVSGRWNEQFF.

The sample holds many counts of this clone. The read finishes 3 residues shy of the CDR3 end, and the germline J gene is used to complete it. The chain has TRBV28 and TRBJ2-7; TRBD1 matches at 7 bases. Looked up from germline, CDR1 is MDHEN and CDR2 is SYDVKM. This CDR3 spans 14 amino acids. The trim removed 2 bases at V and 1 base at J, leaving 2 bases unmatched. The covered CDR3 bases are TGTGCCAGCAGTTTAGGGACAGAGTCCTACGAG. It encodes CASSLGTESYE. The full CDR3 protein is CASSLGTESYEQYF.